This section outlines one TCR beta chain sequence together with its context. These data come from a study of blood T cell repertoires in COVID-19. For the study at large: Material from acute and convalescent COVID-19 was sourced from the United States, Italy and Spain. PBMCs, B-cell-depleted T cells, or T cells were the source of the cDNA or gDNA that made up the material.

Generated by immunoSEQ multiplex PCR, the TCRdb table keeps only in-frame clones and is missing some. The table lists fewer than 300,000 clones, roughly 85% of them singletons, with roughly 3.1% in the top ten. The sample comprised peripheral blood. The receptor was isolated from a woman aged 18-29 years with acute or convalescent COVID-19.

The CDR3 bases are TGTGCCAGCCTCGAAACAGGGCCAGATACGCAGTATTTT. It yields the protein CASLETGPDTQYF. This chain joins TRBV18 and TRBJ2-3; weak D call: TRBD1 (6 bases). The CDR3 is made up of 13 amino acids. Germline V gene sequence: CDR1 KGHSH, CDR2 LQKENI. Trimming removed 8 bases from V and 4 bases from J, with 13 bases in between.